This T cell receptor (beta chain) was profiled in a study of blood T cell repertoires in COVID-19. Original data processing: Counts of nucleated cells, estimated from reference gene primer amplification, were obtained. Clones were read by immunoSEQ multiplex PCR, and TCRdb kept only the in-frame ones, dropping some. The V and J calls and clone size come from that table; D and trimming were worked out from the DNA. The sample contains roughly 150,000 clones, 75% to 85% of which appear only once. The germline CDR1 and CDR2 sequences are MNHEY and SMNVEV (reference sequence). This CDR3 is 12 amino acids long. Trimming at V came to 3 bases and at J to 6 bases, leaving 2 bases not matched to a gene.

Sequencing used peripheral blood. The V gene is TRBV27, the J gene TRBJ2-7, with 7 bases fitting TRBD1. This sequence was found in a man aged 45-65 years with acute or convalescent COVID-19. The CDR3, as DNA: TGTGCCAGCAGTTTTGACAGGGTCGAGCAGTACTTC. Its translation is CASSFDRVEQYF.